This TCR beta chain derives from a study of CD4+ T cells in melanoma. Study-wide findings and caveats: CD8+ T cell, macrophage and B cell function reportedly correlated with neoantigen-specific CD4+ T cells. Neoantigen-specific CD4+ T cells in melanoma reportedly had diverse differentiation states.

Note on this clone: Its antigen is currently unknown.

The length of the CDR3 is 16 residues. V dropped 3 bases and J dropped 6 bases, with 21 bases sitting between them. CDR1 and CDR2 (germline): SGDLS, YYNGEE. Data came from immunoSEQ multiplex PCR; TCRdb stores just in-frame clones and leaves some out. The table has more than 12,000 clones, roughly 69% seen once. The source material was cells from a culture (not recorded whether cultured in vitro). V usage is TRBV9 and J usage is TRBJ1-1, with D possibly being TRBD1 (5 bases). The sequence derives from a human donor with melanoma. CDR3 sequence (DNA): TGTGCCAGCAGCGAGAGCGGGGGACGGCTCTCGCCTGAAGCTTTCTTT. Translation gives CASSESGGRLSPEAFF.